This TCR beta chain was sequenced during a study of early T cells in non-severe SARS-CoV-2 infection. About the study: Chains were not paired, and sequencing was done on bulk RNA from unsorted whole blood.

V lost 1 base and J lost 11, with 12 bases in between. This CDR3 spans 13 amino acids. Germline loops: CDR1 SGHTA, CDR2 FQGNSA. Unique molecular identifiers were affixed to single, distinct cDNA molecules. In TCRdb, the 5' RACE reads were re-called with MiXCR into one record per CDR3 protein. Altogether 80,000 to 100,000 distinct CDR3 sequences are present, around 10% being singletons, with the ten largest covering around 4.7%. This clonotype was recorded a few times. This TCR derives from an adult who was a healthcare worker with PCR-confirmed SARS-CoV-2 infection or an uninfected control (not recorded which). V is TRBV7-2 and J is TRBJ2-1, with no clear D. Sequencing was performed on whole blood, taken at baseline. CDR3 DNA: TGTGCCAGCAGCTTAGTTCACGACGGAAAGCAGTTCTTC. This translates into CASSLVHDGKQFF. Full variable domain (remainder filled in from reference TRBV7-2 and TRBJ2-1): GAGVSQSPSNKVTEKGKDVELRCDPISGHTALYWYRQSLGQGLEFLIYFQGNSAPDKSGLPSDRFSAERTGGSVSTLTIQRTQQEDSAVYLCASSLVHDGKQFFGPGTRLTVL.